The T cell receptor beta chain under discussion was sequenced for a study of cytomegalovirus exposure and HLA in healthy donors. Produced via immunoSEQ multiplex PCR; TCRdb's table is partial and in-frame only. The sample has about 110,000 clones, around 82% seen once. Trimming left V 4 bases short and J 9 bases short, with 10 bases between. The CDR3 runs to 12 residues. Germline V lookup: CDR1 MNHEY, CDR2 SMNVEV (reference sequence). Study findings and constraints: Altogether, 160 or so TCR beta chains were recorded as cytomegalovirus-associated.

In the case of this clone: Its antigen is unidentified.

This clonotype was obtained from a woman younger than 35 in good health and CMV-seronegative. Material: PBMCs. The chain has TRBV27 and TRBJ2-1, with D possibly TRBD2 on 5 matching bases. CDR3 DNA: TGTGCCAGCAGTTACGAGGGAAGTGAGCAGTTCTTC. Its protein product is CASSYEGSEQFF.